This T cell receptor (beta chain) was retrieved from a study of blood T cells in healthy people across ages. Per the germline V gene, CDR1 is SNHLY and CDR2 is FYNNEI. The CDR3 covers 16 residues. Germline trimming cut 6 bases from V and 3 bases from J; bases unmatched to any gene: 13. General observations from the study: A strong correlation was seen between TCR beta diversity and naive T cell percentage. In older individuals, TCR beta diversity per million T cells was lower, falling roughly linearly with age. Both higher diversity and more naive CD4+ cells marked long-lived donors when set against aged donors.

PCR was performed a second time for roughly 6 to 12 cycles using a sample-barcoded 5' primer and a J-beta primer mix. With 12 random nucleotides, a template-switch adaptor tagged each individual cDNA molecule. From the 5' RACE reads, TCRdb called clonotypes with MiXCR, one entry per CDR3 protein. The sample yields fewer than 800,000 distinct CDR3 sequences, around a fifth seen once. Details on this clonotype: The antigen is not known.

Sequencing used blood. The V call is TRBV2, the J call TRBJ1-2, with 7 bases matching TRBD1. This TCR was sampled from a man between 65 and 79 years old in good health. Here the CDR3 reads CASSPDVFDRDYGYTF. CDR3 in DNA: TGTGCCAGCAGCCCAGACGTTTTCGACAGGGACTATGGCTACACCTTC.